Listed here are 8 T cell receptor beta chains from one sample, sequenced in a study of T-cell memory formation after mild COVID-19. MiXCR, run by TCRdb on the 5' RACE reads, gives a single entry per CDR3 protein. The sample has 450,000 to 650,000 distinct CDR3 sequences, roughly 20% seen once. Sequencing input: PBMCs or a T cell subset sorted from them (not recorded which). The receptors stem from an adult woman who had mild COVID-19 (a few samples of this study predate the infection). Cell type and time point are not known.

The chain employs TRBV7-6 and TRBJ2-1, with 10 bases that match TRBD2. With 5 bases clipped from V and 4 bases from J, the junction kept 5 bases outside the gene matches. This CDR3 comprises 15 residues. CDR1 is SGHVS and CDR2 is FNYEAQ in the germline V gene. This chain's CDR3 is CASSPPSGSYNEQFF. In nucleotides, the CDR3 is TGTGCCAGCAGCCCTCCTAGCGGGAGTTACAATGAGCAGTTCTTC. Variable domain in full (rest from reference TRBV7-6 and TRBJ2-1): GAGVSQSPRYKVTKRGQDVALRCDPISGHVSLYWYRQALGQGPEFLTYFNYEAQQDKSGLPNDRFSAERPEGSISTLTIQRTEQRDSAMYRCASSPPSGSYNEQFFGPGTRLTVL.

The gene calls are TRBV20-1 and TRBJ2-5; the D gene is possibly TRBD1 (5 bases). Trimming stripped 6 bases from V and 4 bases from J, with 12 bases between. The V gene's germline CDR1 is DFQATT and CDR2 SNEGSKA (reference sequence). The CDR3 is 12 residues long. CDR3 nucleotides: TGCAGTGCACAGGAAAAGCGAGAGACCCAGTACTTC. Its protein is CSAQEKRETQYF.

This clonotype has more than one count but fewer than ten. V and J are TRBV7-3 and TRBJ2-1, with 7 bases matching TRBD2. V lost 5 bases and J lost 8; bases outside the gene matches: 12. The CDR3 loop spans 15 amino acids. Germline V lookup: CDR1 SGHTA, CDR2 FQGTGA. The chain's CDR3 is CASSPPGREHDEQFF. The CDR3, as DNA: TGTGCCAGCAGCCCCCCAGGGAGGGAACACGATGAGCAGTTCTTC.

CDR3 DNA sequence: TGTGCCAGCAGTTTAGGGACCTCCTCCAGCGAGCAGTACTTC. Translation gives CASSLGTSSSEQYF. The rearrangement joins TRBV27 to TRBJ2-7; the D gene could be TRBD1 or TRBD2 (5 bases each). CDR1 and CDR2 from the germline V gene are MNHEY and SMNVEV (reference sequence). Trimming shortened V by 2 bases and J by 6 bases, and 14 bases separated the two germline ends. The CDR3 covers 14 residues.

This clonotype was seen more than once but under ten times. V usage is TRBV19 and J usage is TRBJ2-7; possible D gene TRBD2, 6 bases. With 1 base removed from V and 3 bases from J, the gap between germline ends came to 13 bases. Germline CDR1 and CDR2: LNHDA and SQIVND (reference sequence). The CDR3 is made up of 15 amino acids. CDR3 loop: CASSIVGGRDYEQYF. The CDR3 region has the DNA TGTGCCAGTAGTATAGTCGGAGGGAGAGACTACGAGCAGTACTTC. The full variable domain, with the rest looked up from reference TRBV19 and TRBJ2-7, is DGGITQSPKYLFRKEGQNVTLSCEQNLNHDAMYWYRQDPGQGLRLIYYSQIVNDFQKGDIAEGYSVSREKKESFPLTVTSAQKNPTAFYLCASSIVGGRDYEQYFGPGTRLTVT.

This clonotype has a handful of counts. This chain uses TRBV6-5 with TRBJ2-2, with 10 bases aligning to TRBD2. The junction had 7 bases not matched to a gene; V was cut back by 5 bases and J by 4 bases. The CDR3 spans 16 residues. Germline V gene data show CDR1 as MNHEY and CDR2 as SVGAGI. CDR3 in amino acids: CASSHRLAGPTGELFF. CDR3 in DNA: TGTGCCAGCAGTCACCGACTAGCGGGCCCCACCGGGGAGCTGTTTTTT.

This clonotype has more than one count but fewer than ten. The rearrangement links TRBV11-1 to TRBJ2-7; D is unclear. This CDR3 region has 15 residues. Trimming took off 5 bases at V and 1 base at J, with 15 bases between the two ends. The germline CDR1 and CDR2 sequences are SGHAT and FQDESV (reference sequence). CDR3 in amino acids: CASSPHLGLSYEQYF. The CDR3 DNA reads TGTGCCAGCAGCCCCCACCTTGGGCTGTCCTACGAGCAGTACTTC. The full variable domain, rest sourced from reference TRBV11-1 and TRBJ2-7, is EAEVAQSPRYKITEKSQAVAFWCDPISGHATLYWYRQILGQGPELLVQFQDESVVDDSQLPKDRFSAERLKGVDSTLKIQPAELGDSAMYLCASSPHLGLSYEQYFGPGTRLTVT.

The CDR3 loop is CASSPQGIWADTQYF. In DNA, the CDR3 is TGTGCCAGCAGCCCCCAGGGGATATGGGCAGATACGCAGTATTTT. J is TRBJ2-3 and V is TRBV7-2, with a weak D call TRBD1 (6 bases). Trimming stripped 5 bases from V and 4 bases from J, with 16 bases between. Germline V gene sequence: CDR1 SGHTA, CDR2 FQGNSA. This CDR3 has 15 amino acids.